The 18 T cell receptor beta chains below all came from one sample that was sequenced in a study of cytomegalovirus exposure and HLA in healthy donors. PCR was performed using 60 Vbeta and 13 Jbeta primers. Generated by immunoSEQ multiplex PCR, the TCRdb table keeps only in-frame clones and is missing some. The sample has 120,000 or so clones, about 84% seen once. Sequenced sample: PBMCs. All receptors come from a man aged 18 to 30 in good health and CMV-seropositive.

The V gene is TRBV6-6, the J gene TRBJ2-2; unclear D gene. Between the trimmed V and J ends, which lost 4 bases and 5 bases, there was a span of 5 bases. CDR3 size: 12 residues. CDR1 is MNHNY, CDR2 SVGAGI, per germline (reference sequence). The CDR3 protein is CASSSITGELFF. The DNA of the CDR3 is TGTGCCAGCAGTTCCATTACCGGGGAGCTGTTTTTT.

This clone was seen only once. The sample holds other DNA sequences that translate to the same CDR3. The CDR3 coding sequence is TGTGCCAGCAGCCCAGGGACAGCCACCGGGGAGCTGTTTTTT. Protein: CASSPGTATGELFF. The rearrangement links TRBV11-2 to TRBJ2-2; TRBD1 matches at 7 bases. The V segment lost 5 bases and the J segment 4 bases; nucleotides outside the gene matches: 4. Germline V gene sequence: CDR1 SGHAT, CDR2 FQNNGV. The CDR3 contains 14 residues.

The sample holds one count of this clone. At one end, the junction sequence differs from germline, possibly due to a read error. J is TRBJ2-7 and V is TRBV5-4, with a tentative D call TRBD1 (5 bases). The CDR3 loop spans 13 amino acids. CDR1 and CDR2 from the germline V gene are SGHNT and YYREEE (reference sequence). CDR3 coding DNA: TGTGCCAGCAGCCACGGACATCAGTACGGGCAGTACTTC. Protein sequence: CASSHGHQYGQYF.

The V gene is TRBV7-9, the J gene TRBJ2-7, with a possible D match to TRBD2 (7 bases). CDR1 and CDR2 from the germline V gene are SEHNR and FQNEAQ (reference sequence). V was trimmed by 5 bases and J by 0 bases, leaving 14 bases between them. The CDR3 covers 15 residues. CDR3 sequence reads: CASSESGTPSYEQYF. DNA for the CDR3: TGTGCCAGCAGCGAAAGCGGGACACCCTCCTACGAGCAGTACTTC. Supplemented by reference TRBV7-9 and TRBJ2-7, the full variable domain reads DTGVSQNPRHKITKRGQNVTFRCDPISEHNRLYWYRQTLGQGPEFLTYFQNEAQLEKSRLLSDRFSAERPKGSFSTLEIQRTEQGDSAMYLCASSESGTPSYEQYFGPGTRLTVT.

The chain has TRBV1 and TRBJ2-1; the table gives TRBD2 as D, unverified against the DNA. TRBV1 is tagged as a pseudogene. The length of the CDR3 is 19 residues. This chain's CDR3 is CTSSPVAGGQTTLYNEQFF. The CDR3 DNA is TGCACCAGCAGCCCCGTAGCGGGAGGCCAAACCACTTTATACAATGAGCAGTTCTTC.

The chain combines TRBV7-9 with TRBJ1-2; TRBD1 matches 10 bases. The CDR3 length is 16 residues. Trimming cost V 2 bases and J 2 bases; bases outside gene matches: 5. Germline CDR1 reads SEHNR; CDR2 reads FQNEAQ (reference sequence). This chain's CDR3 is CASSLPKGQGNYGYTF. In nucleotides, the CDR3 is TGTGCCAGCAGCTTACCGAAGGGACAGGGGAACTATGGCTACACCTTC.

V gene TRBV7-8 combines with J gene TRBJ1-2, with 12 nucleotides matching TRBD1. The V gene's germline CDR1 is SGHVS and CDR2 FQNEAQ. The V gene end was trimmed by 1 base and the J gene end by 1 base; junction bases not matched to a gene: 7. This CDR3 is built from 18 residues. CDR3 bases: TGTGCCAGCAGCTTAGGGCCGGGACAGGGGGCCTATAACTATGGCTACACCTTC. This sequence encodes CASSLGPGQGAYNYGYTF.

This clone was detected only once. The rearrangement links TRBV5-4 to TRBJ2-7; 9 bases are shared with TRBD1. Germline V lookup: CDR1 SGHNT, CDR2 YYREEE (reference sequence). There are 13 residues in the CDR3. With V trimmed by 3 bases and J by 5 bases, 3 bases remained unmatched. The CDR3, as DNA: TGTGCCAGCAGCTCGGACAGGGGCGACGAGCAGTACTTC. Translated, it gives CASSSDRGDEQYF.

The genes are TRBV21-1 and TRBJ2-6; no DNA check was done on the table's D call, TRBD2. TRBV21-1 is flagged as a pseudogene. The CDR3 sequence is 16 residues long. CDR3 coding DNA: TGTGCCAGCAGCAAATTTGAGGGATCTGGGGCCAACGTCCTGACTTTC. Encoded protein: CASSKFEGSGANVLTF.

The V gene is TRBV18, the J gene TRBJ2-7, with TRBD2 identical over 9 bases. Germline V gene sequence: CDR1 KGHSH, CDR2 LQKENI. The CDR3 sequence is 15 residues long. The trim removed 6 bases at V and 2 bases at J, leaving 8 bases unmatched. CDR3 residues: CASSPKLAGAYEQYF. In nucleotides, the CDR3 is TGTGCCAGCTCGCCGAAACTAGCGGGTGCCTACGAGCAGTACTTC.

The chain has TRBV4-1 and TRBJ1-4; 7 bases match TRBD1. The CDR3 totals 15 residues. The J segment lost 7 bases and the V segment lost 1 base, leaving 6 bases of the junction unmatched. CDR1 is MGHRA and CDR2 is YSYEKL in the germline V gene. As DNA, the CDR3 is TGCGCCAGCAGCCAAGTTGACGCAGGGGGTGAAAAACTGTTTTTT. Its protein product is CASSQVDAGGEKLFF.

V gene TRBV5-1 combines with J gene TRBJ2-3; 7 bases match TRBD2. There are 16 residues in the CDR3. Per germline, CDR1 SGHRS and CDR2 YFSETQ. The V gene end was trimmed by 0 bases and the J gene end by 1 base; junction bases not matched to a gene: 5. CDR3: CASSLGSGGGTDTQYF. In DNA form, the CDR3 reads TGCGCCAGCAGCTTGGGATCGGGGGGAGGCACAGATACGCAGTATTTT.

The chain has TRBV7-9 and TRBJ1-5, with a weak D call TRBD1 (6 bases). V lost 4 bases, J lost 3 bases, and 10 bases lay in between. This CDR3 contains 14 residues. The germline V gene encodes CDR1 SEHNR and CDR2 FQNEAQ (reference sequence). CDR3 sequence: CASSSTGNNQPQHF. The CDR3, as DNA: TGTGCCAGCAGCTCGACAGGAAACAATCAGCCCCAGCATTTT.

The CDR3: CASSLLTVNTEAFF. The CDR3 DNA follows: TGTGCCAGCAGCTTATTGACAGTAAACACTGAAGCTTTCTTT. The chain is built from TRBV5-8 and TRBJ1-1; tentative D call: TRBD1 (5 bases). V lost 2 bases and J 2 bases, leaving 10 bases between the germline ends. The CDR3 has 14 amino acids. CDR1 is SGHTS, CDR2 YDEGEE, per germline.

J is TRBJ2-1 and V is TRBV6-5; 8 bases align to TRBD1. Germline CDR1 is MNHEY and CDR2 is SVGAGI. With 6 bases clipped from V and 3 bases from J, the junction kept 4 bases outside the gene matches. The CDR3 has 14 amino acids. This CDR3 reads CASSTGQGYNEQFF. CDR3 coding DNA: TGTGCCAGCAGCACCGGACAGGGCTACAATGAGCAGTTCTTC.

This chain uses TRBV9 with TRBJ2-3; TRBD2 agrees at 9 bases. V was clipped by 7 bases and J by 2 bases; unmatched bases: 5. The length of the CDR3 is 14 residues. Germline CDR1 and CDR2: SGDLS and YYNGEE. The CDR3 DNA reads TGTGCCAGCGCCAGCGGGGGGTCCACAGATACGCAGTATTTT. This sequence encodes CASASGGSTDTQYF.

The chain recombines TRBV7-2 with TRBJ1-6; D unresolved. This CDR3 comprises 17 residues. The V end lost 3 bases, the J end lost 0 bases, and 12 bases lay between the germline ends. From germline, CDR1 is SGHTA and CDR2 FQGNSA. CDR3 coding DNA: TGTGCCAGCAGCTTCTCCCCGAGTAGCTCCTATAATTCACCCCTCCACTTT. It is translated as CASSFSPSSSYNSPLHF.

This clone has just one count. The chain couples TRBV18 to TRBJ2-1, with TRBD2 matching over 14 bases. V was pared by 1 base and J by 0 bases, with 11 bases of the junction left unmatched. The CDR3 length is 21 residues. In germline, CDR1 is KGHSH, CDR2 LQKENI. CDR3 sequence reads: CASSPLGLAGVGVSSYNEQFF. The CDR3 DNA follows: TGTGCCAGCTCACCACTGGGACTAGCGGGAGTCGGGGTAAGCTCCTACAATGAGCAGTTCTTC.